One sample yielded the 12 T cell receptor beta chains listed below, sequenced in a study of PD-1 blockade in classical Hodgkin lymphoma. Each patient experienced a relapse that followed autologous stem cell transplantation, and brentuximab vedotin exposure varied. Data came from immunoSEQ multiplex PCR; TCRdb stores just in-frame clones and leaves some out. The data contain about 25,000 clones, 70% to 80% of them seen just once; the ten biggest clones take up about 8%. Sequences were derived from peripheral blood mononuclear cells (PBMCs), sampled before the second cycle of nivolumab. These receptor sequences come from a human donor with classical Hodgkin lymphoma.

This chain links TRBV14 with TRBJ1-1; TRBD1 might be the D (5 bases). Trimming pared 7 bases from V and 0 bases from J, leaving 18 bases between. Germline assignment: CDR1 SGHDN and CDR2 FVKESK. This CDR3 is built from 16 residues. This chain's CDR3 is CASKAGGWGMNTEAFF. CDR3 nucleotide sequence: TGTGCCAGCAAGGCTGGGGGTTGGGGCATGAACACTGAAGCTTTCTTT.

The J gene is TRBJ1-3, the V gene TRBV6-5; possibly TRBD1 for D (6 bases). V dropped 7 bases and J dropped 4 bases, with 14 bases sitting between them. Germline CDR1 is MNHEY and CDR2 is SVGAGI. The CDR3 is 14 residues long. DNA for the CDR3: TGTGCCAGCACCCCGGACAGAAAGGGAAACACCATATATTTT. Its protein is CASTPDRKGNTIYF.

This clone was counted between two and nine times. This sequence joins TRBV2 and TRBJ2-7, with 8 bases fitting TRBD2. The junction had 9 bases not matched to a gene; V was cut back by 6 bases and J by 5 bases. Germline CDR1 and CDR2: SNHLY and FYNNEI. The CDR3 covers 14 residues. For the CDR3, the DNA is TGTGCCAGCAGGCTGACTAGCGCTAGGAACGAGCAGTACTTC. Its translation: CASRLTSARNEQYF.

This clone was picked up a small number of times. The chain combines TRBV28 with TRBJ1-2; D unresolved. V shed 6 bases and J shed 5 bases, with 22 bases lying between them. Germline CDR1 is MDHEN and CDR2 is SYDVKM. The CDR3 is 16 residues long. The CDR3 region has the DNA TGTGCCAGCAGCCCTTCAGGCTCAACTACCTTTTATGGCTACACCTTC. Protein sequence: CASSPSGSTTFYGYTF.

The rearrangement links TRBV5-1 to TRBJ1-1; maybe TRBD1 (5 bases). The ends were cut back, 4 bases at V and 4 bases at J, with 17 bases in the middle. The CDR3 length is 15 residues. In germline, CDR1 is SGHRS, CDR2 YFSETQ. The CDR3 nucleotides are TGCGCCAGCAGCAAACCTCAGGGTGAGGGCACTGAAGCTTTCTTT. Translated, it gives CASSKPQGEGTEAFF. Combining the CDR3 with reference TRBV5-1 and TRBJ1-1 gives the whole variable domain KAGVTQTPRYLIKTRGQQVTLSCSPISGHRSVSWYQQTPGQGLQFLFEYFSETQRNKGNFPGRFSGRQFSNSRSEMNVSTLELGDSALYLCASSKPQGEGTEAFFGQGTRLTVV.

This chain joins TRBV5-4 and TRBJ2-7; TRBD1 agrees at 9 bases. Trimming at V came to 2 bases and at J to 5 bases, leaving 8 bases not matched to a gene. The CDR3 spans 15 residues. The V gene's germline CDR1 is SGHNT and CDR2 YYREEE (reference sequence). CDR3: CASSLSGTGSDEQYF. CDR3 in DNA: TGTGCCAGCAGCTTATCCGGGACAGGGTCGGACGAGCAGTACTTC.

This clone came up once. The chain couples TRBV19 to TRBJ2-1; TRBD2 agrees at 13 bases. Germline CDR1 reads LNHDA; CDR2 reads SQIVND (reference sequence). The CDR3 has 15 amino acids. Trimming removed 9 bases from V and 9 bases from J; junction bases left unmatched: 11. Here the CDR3 DNA reads TGTGCCAGCATTTCAACTAGCGGGAGGGCCATTGAGCAGTTCTTC. This sequence encodes CASISTSGRAIEQFF.

The chain links TRBV5-1 to TRBJ2-7; the D is unclear. The length of the CDR3 is 14 residues. Trimming left V 4 bases short and J 6 bases short, with 17 bases between. Germline assignment: CDR1 SGHRS and CDR2 YFSETQ. The CDR3 nucleotides read TGCGCCAGCAGCCCCTATCAAAGGGTAGTCGAGCAGTACTTC. As protein: CASSPYQRVVEQYF.

This chain links TRBV15 with TRBJ2-5; D is unclear. V was cut by 1 base and J by 5 bases, with 11 bases left in between. From germline, CDR1 is LNHNV and CDR2 YYDKDF (reference sequence). The CDR3 consists of 14 residues. The CDR3 here is CATSRGDSIETQYF. The CDR3 nucleotides are TGTGCCACCAGCAGAGGGGATAGCATCGAGACCCAGTACTTC.

This chain connects TRBV10-3 to TRBJ2-1, with D unclear. Germline-derived CDR1 and CDR2 are ENHRY and SYGVKD. CDR3 length: 16 residues. Trimming took 2 bases from V and 3 from J, leaving 14 bases between them. The CDR3 nucleotides are TGTGCCATCAGTGAGGACTCGAGGATTCTCTACAATGAGCAGTTCTTC. This translates into CAISEDSRILYNEQFF.

The J gene is TRBJ2-7, the V gene TRBV6-6, with D perhaps matching TRBD1 (5 bases). Germline V gene lookup returns CDR1 MNHNY and CDR2 SVGAGI (reference sequence). This CDR3 has 15 residues. With 7 bases removed from V and 0 bases from J, the gap between germline ends came to 16 bases. The CDR3 nucleotides are TGTGCCAGCACCGGCCGACAGTCCTTCTCCTACGAGCAGTACTTC. Amino acid sequence: CASTGRQSFSYEQYF.

This chain uses TRBV7-9 with TRBJ2-2; the D is unclear. CDR1 and CDR2 from the germline V gene are SEHNR and FQNEAQ (reference sequence). V was cut by 2 bases and J by 6 bases, with 13 bases left in between. The CDR3 runs 15 residues. The CDR3 loop is CASSLSPPGAGELFF. CDR3 coding DNA: TGTGCCAGCAGCTTATCCCCGCCAGGCGCCGGGGAGCTGTTTTTT.